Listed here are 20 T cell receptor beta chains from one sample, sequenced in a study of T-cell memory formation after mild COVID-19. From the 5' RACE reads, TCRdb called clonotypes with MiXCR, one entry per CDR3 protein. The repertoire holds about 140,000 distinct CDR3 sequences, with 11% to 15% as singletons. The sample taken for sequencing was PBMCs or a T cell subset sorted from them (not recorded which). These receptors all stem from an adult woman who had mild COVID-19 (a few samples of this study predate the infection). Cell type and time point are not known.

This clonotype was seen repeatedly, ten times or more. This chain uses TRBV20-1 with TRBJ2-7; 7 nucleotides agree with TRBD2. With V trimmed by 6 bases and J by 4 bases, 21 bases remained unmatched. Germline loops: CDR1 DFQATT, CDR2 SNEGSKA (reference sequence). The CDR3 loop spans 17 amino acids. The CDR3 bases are TGCAGTGCACGATCAGCCTCGCGACCTCGGGGAGGGTACGAGCAGTACTTC. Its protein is CSARSASRPRGGYEQYF.

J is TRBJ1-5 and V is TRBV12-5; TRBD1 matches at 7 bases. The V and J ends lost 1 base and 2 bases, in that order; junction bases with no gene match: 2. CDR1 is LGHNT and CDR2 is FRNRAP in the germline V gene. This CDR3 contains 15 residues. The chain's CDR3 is CASGLETGGNQPQHF. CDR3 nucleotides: TGTGCTAGTGGTTTGGAAACAGGGGGCAATCAGCCCCAGCATTTT.

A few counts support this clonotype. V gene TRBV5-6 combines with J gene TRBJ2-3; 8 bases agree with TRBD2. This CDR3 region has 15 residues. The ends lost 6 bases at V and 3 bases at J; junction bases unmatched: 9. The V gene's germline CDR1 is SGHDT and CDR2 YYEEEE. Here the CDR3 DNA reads TGTGCCAGCATCTCAACGGGACTAGGGACAGATACGCAGTATTTT. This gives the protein CASISTGLGTDTQYF.

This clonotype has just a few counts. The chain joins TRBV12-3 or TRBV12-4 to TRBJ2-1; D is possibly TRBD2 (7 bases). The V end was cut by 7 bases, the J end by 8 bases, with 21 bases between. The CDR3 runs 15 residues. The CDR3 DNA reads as TGTGCCAGCAACCGGAGGGGGGGCTTGGGCGATGAGCAGTTCTTC. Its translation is CASNRRGGLGDEQFF.

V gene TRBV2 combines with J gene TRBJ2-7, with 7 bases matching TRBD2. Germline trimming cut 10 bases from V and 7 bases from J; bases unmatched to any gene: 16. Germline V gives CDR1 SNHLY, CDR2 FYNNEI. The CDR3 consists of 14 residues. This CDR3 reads CANAGVGATWEQYF. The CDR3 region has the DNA TGTGCCAACGCGGGAGTCGGAGCTACGTGGGAGCAGTACTTC. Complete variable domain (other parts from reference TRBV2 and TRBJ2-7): EPEVTQTPSHQVTQMGQEVILRCVPISNHLYFYWYRQILGQKVEFLVSFYNNEISEKSEIFDDQFSVERPDGSNFTLKIRSTKLEDSAMYFCANAGVGATWEQYFGPGTRLTVT.

CDR3 residues: CASSYGSIYGYTF. In DNA, the CDR3 is TGTGCCAGCAGTTACGGTTCGATCTATGGCTACACCTTC. The chain links TRBV6-5 to TRBJ1-2; D is unclear. CDR1 and CDR2 (germline): MNHEY, SVGAGI. Between the trimmed V and J ends, which lost 2 bases and 4 bases, there was a span of 8 bases. The CDR3 runs 13 residues.

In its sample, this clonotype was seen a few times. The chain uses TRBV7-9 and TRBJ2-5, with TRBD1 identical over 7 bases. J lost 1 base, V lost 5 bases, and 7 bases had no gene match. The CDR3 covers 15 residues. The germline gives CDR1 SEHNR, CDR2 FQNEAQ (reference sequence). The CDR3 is CASSTPTGSQETQYF. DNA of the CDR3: TGTGCCAGCAGCACACCGACAGGGTCCCAAGAGACCCAGTACTTC. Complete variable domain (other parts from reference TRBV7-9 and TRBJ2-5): DTGVSQNPRHKITKRGQNVTFRCDPISEHNRLYWYRQTLGQGPEFLTYFQNEAQLEKSRLLSDRFSAERPKGSFSTLEIQRTEQGDSAMYLCASSTPTGSQETQYFGPGTRLLVL.

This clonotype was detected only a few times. The CDR3 nucleotides read TGTGCCAGCAGCTTACTGGCCGGGAGTGCCTCCTACGAGCAGTACTTC. Translating it yields CASSLLAGSASYEQYF. This chain joins TRBV7-9 and TRBJ2-7; a possible D gene is TRBD2 (6 bases). This CDR3 region has 16 residues. Germline loops: CDR1 SEHNR, CDR2 FQNEAQ (reference sequence). V was trimmed by 2 bases and J by 0 bases, leaving 14 bases between them.

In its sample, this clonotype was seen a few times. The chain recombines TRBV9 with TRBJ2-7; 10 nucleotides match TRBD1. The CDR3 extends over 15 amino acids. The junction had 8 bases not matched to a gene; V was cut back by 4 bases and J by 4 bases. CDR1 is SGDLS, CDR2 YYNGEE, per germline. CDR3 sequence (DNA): TGTGCCAGCAGCAGCGGGACAGGGGCGCTATACGAGCAGTACTTC. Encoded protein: CASSSGTGALYEQYF.

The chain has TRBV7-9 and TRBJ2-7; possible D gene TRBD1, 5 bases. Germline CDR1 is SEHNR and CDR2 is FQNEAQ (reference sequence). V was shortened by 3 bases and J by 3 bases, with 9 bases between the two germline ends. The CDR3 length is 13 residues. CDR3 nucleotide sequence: TGTGCCAGCAGCTTCAATCAGGGCTACGAGCAGTACTTC. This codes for CASSFNQGYEQYF.

The CDR3 here is CASSPGLVLSYNEQFF. Here the CDR3 DNA reads TGTGCCAGCAGCCCCGGCCTGGTTCTCTCCTACAATGAGCAGTTCTTC. The chain joins TRBV7-3 to TRBJ2-1; unclear D gene. Germline lookup yields CDR1 SGHTA and CDR2 FQGTGA. The V and J ends lost 5 bases and 0 bases respectively, with 14 bases between them. CDR3 length: 16 residues.

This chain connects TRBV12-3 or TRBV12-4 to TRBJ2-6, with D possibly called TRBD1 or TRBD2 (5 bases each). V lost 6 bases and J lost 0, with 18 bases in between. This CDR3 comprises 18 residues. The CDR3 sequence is CASSKPPGTPSGANVLTF. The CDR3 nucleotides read TGTGCCAGCAGCAAACCACCAGGGACCCCCTCTGGGGCCAACGTCCTGACTTTC.

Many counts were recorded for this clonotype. CDR3 coding DNA: TGTGCCAGCAGCTTAGGAGTAGACGAGCAGTACTTC. Translated, it gives CASSLGVDEQYF. The chain carries TRBV7-9 and TRBJ2-7; D is undetermined. CDR1 SEHNR and CDR2 FQNEAQ come from the germline V gene (reference sequence). Trimming stripped 1 base from V and 5 bases from J, with 6 bases between. This CDR3 is 12 amino acids long.

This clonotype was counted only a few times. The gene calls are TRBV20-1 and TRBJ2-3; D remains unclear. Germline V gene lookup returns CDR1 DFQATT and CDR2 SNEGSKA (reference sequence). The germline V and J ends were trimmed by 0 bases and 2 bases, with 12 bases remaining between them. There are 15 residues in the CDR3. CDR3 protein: CSAREGRWDTDTQYF. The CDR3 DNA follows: TGCAGTGCTAGAGAAGGCAGGTGGGACACAGATACGCAGTATTTT.

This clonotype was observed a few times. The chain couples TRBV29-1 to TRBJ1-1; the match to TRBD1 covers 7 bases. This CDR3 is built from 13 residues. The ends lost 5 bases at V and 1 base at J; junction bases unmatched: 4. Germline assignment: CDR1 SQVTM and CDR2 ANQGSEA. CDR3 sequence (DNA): TGCAGCGTTTGGGACAGCAAGAACACTGAAGCTTTCTTT. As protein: CSVWDSKNTEAFF.

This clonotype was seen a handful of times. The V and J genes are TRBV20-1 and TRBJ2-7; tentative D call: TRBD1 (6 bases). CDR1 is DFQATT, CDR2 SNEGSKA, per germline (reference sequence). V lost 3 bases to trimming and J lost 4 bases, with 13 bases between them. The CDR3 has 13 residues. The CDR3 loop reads CSARAEQGYEQYF. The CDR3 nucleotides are TGCAGTGCTAGGGCAGAACAGGGATACGAGCAGTACTTC.

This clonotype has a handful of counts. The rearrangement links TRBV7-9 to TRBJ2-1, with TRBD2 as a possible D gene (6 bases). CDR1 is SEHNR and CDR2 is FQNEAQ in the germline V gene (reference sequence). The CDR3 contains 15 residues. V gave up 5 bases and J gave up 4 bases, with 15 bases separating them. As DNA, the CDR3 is TGTGCCAGCAGCGGCCCGGGGGAATTATACAATGAGCAGTTCTTC. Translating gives CASSGPGELYNEQFF. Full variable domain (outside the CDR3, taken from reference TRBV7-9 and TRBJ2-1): DTGVSQNPRHKITKRGQNVTFRCDPISEHNRLYWYRQTLGQGPEFLTYFQNEAQLEKSRLLSDRFSAERPKGSFSTLEIQRTEQGDSAMYLCASSGPGELYNEQFFGPGTRLTVL.

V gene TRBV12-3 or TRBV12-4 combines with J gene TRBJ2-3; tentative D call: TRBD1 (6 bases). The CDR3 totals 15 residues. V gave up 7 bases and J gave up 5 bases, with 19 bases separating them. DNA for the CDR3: TGTGCCAGCACCACTGGACAGCCCGAAGAAGATACGCAGTATTTT. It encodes CASTTGQPEEDTQYF.

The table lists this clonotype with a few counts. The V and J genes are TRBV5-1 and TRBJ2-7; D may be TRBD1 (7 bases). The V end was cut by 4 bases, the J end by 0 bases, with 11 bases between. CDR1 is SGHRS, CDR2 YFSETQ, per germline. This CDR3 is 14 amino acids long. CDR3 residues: CASSQGGLSYEQYF. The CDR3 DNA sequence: TGCGCCAGCAGCCAGGGGGGCCTCTCCTACGAGCAGTACTTC.

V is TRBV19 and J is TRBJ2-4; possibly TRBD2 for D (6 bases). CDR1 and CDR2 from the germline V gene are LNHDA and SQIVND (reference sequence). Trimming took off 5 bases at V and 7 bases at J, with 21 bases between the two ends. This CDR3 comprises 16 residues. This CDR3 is CASSPFGGEVGNIQYF. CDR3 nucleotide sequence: TGTGCCAGTAGTCCCTTCGGAGGGGAGGTCGGGAACATTCAGTACTTC. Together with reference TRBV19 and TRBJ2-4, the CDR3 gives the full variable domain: DGGITQSPKYLFRKEGQNVTLSCEQNLNHDAMYWYRQDPGQGLRLIYYSQIVNDFQKGDIAEGYSVSREKKESFPLTVTSAQKNPTAFYLCASSPFGGEVGNIQYFGAGTRLSVL.